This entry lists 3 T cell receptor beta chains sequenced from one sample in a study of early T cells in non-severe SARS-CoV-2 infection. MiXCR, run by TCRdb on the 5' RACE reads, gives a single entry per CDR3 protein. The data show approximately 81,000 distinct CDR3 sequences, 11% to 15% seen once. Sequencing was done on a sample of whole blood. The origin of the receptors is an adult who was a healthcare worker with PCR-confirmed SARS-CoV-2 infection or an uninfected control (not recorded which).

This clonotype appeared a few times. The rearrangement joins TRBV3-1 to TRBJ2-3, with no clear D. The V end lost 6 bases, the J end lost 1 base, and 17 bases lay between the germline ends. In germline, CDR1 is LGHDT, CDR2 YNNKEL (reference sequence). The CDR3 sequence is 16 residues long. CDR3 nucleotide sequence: TGTGCCAGCAGTCCAGTCCTCATCGGCGGCACAGATACGCAGTATTTT. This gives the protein CASSPVLIGGTDTQYF.

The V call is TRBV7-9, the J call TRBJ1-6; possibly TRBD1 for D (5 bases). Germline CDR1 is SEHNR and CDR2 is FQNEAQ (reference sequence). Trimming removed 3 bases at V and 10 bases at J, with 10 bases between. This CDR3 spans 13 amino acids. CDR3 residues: CASSFDRNSPLHF. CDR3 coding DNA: TGTGCCAGCAGCTTTGACAGAAACTCACCCCTCCACTTT.

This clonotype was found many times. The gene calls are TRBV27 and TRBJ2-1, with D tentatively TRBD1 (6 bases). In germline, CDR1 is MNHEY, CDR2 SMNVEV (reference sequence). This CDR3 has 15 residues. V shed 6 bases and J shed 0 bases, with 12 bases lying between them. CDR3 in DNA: TGTGCCAGCAGAGAGGGACAATCCTCCTACAATGAGCAGTTCTTC. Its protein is CASREGQSSYNEQFF.